This T cell receptor beta chain was recorded in a study of blood T cell repertoires in COVID-19. At the level of the study: Samples came from the United States, Italy and Spain, spanning acute and convalescent COVID-19.

Profiled with immunoSEQ multiplex PCR; TCRdb holds only in-frame clones, not every one. The profile shows a few hundred thousand clones, 85% to 90% of them singletons. All enrollees were roughly 18 to 89 years old and from approximately 25 US areas. In its sample, this clone was seen once. CDR3 size: 17 residues. Germline assignment: CDR1 KGHDR and CDR2 SFDVKD. Trimming removed 4 bases from V and 0 bases from J; junction bases left unmatched: 5. This TCR was sampled from a woman in her 30s who had recovered from COVID-19. Sequencing used PBMCs or T cells enriched from blood (not recorded which). This chain links TRBV24-1 with TRBJ2-1; 10 positions match TRBD2. CDR3 sequence: CATSDRPSGSSYNEQFF. The CDR3 DNA is TGTGCCACCAGTGACCGCCCTAGCGGGAGCTCCTACAATGAGCAGTTCTTC.